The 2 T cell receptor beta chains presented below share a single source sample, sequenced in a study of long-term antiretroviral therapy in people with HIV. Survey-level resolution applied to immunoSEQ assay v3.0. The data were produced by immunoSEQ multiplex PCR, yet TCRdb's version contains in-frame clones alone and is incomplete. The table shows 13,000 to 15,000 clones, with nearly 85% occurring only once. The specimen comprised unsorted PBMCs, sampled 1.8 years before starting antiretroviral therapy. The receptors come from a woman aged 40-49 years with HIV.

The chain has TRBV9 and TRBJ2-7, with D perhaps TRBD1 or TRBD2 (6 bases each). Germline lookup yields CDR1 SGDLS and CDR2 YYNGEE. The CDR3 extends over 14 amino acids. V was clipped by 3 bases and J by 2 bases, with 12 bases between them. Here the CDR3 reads CASSEHREAYEQYF. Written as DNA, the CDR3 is TGTGCCAGCAGCGAACACAGGGAGGCCTACGAGCAGTACTTC.

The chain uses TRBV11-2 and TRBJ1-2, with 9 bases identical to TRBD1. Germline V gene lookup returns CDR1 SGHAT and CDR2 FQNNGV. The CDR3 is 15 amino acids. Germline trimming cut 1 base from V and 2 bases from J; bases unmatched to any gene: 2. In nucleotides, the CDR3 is TGTGCCAGCAGCTTAGGGACAGGGGAGAACTATGGCTACACCTTC. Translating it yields CASSLGTGENYGYTF.